A single sample is the source of the 32 T cell receptor beta chains below, sequenced in a study of metastatic and nonmetastatic thyroid tumors. TCRdb re-called the PCR reads with MiXCR. Among about 38,000 clones, about 24% were seen once, and the ten largest hold roughly 8.8%. Thyroid surgery was preceded by no treatment in any patient. Input material: blood. Receptors originate from a female donor with papillary thyroid cancer or a benign thyroid nodule (not recorded which). Some clones in this sample may be carry-over from other donors' samples.

The V call is TRBV2, the J call TRBJ2-7, with TRBD2 matching 7 bases. CDR1 is SNHLY and CDR2 is FYNNEI in the germline V gene. The CDR3 covers 17 residues. The V gene end was trimmed by 1 base and the J gene end by 1 base; junction bases not matched to a gene: 10. The CDR3 spells CASSEGLALSPSYEQYF. In nucleotides, the CDR3 is TGTGCCAGCAGTGAAGGACTAGCCCTTTCCCCTTCCTACGAGCAGTACTTC.

The rearrangement links TRBV5-8 to TRBJ1-2; 7 nucleotides line up with TRBD1. Unmatched junction bases numbered 5, after V lost 5 bases and J lost 4 bases. The CDR3 contains 13 residues. Per germline, CDR1 SGHTS and CDR2 YDEGEE. CDR3 loop: CASSNRGLYGYTF. The CDR3 DNA is TGTGCCAGCAGTAACAGGGGCCTCTATGGCTACACCTTC.

This clone was observed a handful of times. The rearrangement uses TRBV6-2 or TRBV6-3 and TRBJ1-5; D is ambiguous. CDR3 size: 14 residues. V was cut by 4 bases and J by 7 bases, with 14 bases left in between. Germline CDR1 reads MNHEY; CDR2 reads SVGEGT. The CDR3 sequence: CASSWAGLVQPQHF. The CDR3 DNA follows: TGTGCCAGCAGTTGGGCGGGATTGGTCCAGCCCCAGCATTTT.

This clone was observed a handful of times. J is TRBJ2-6 and V is TRBV19; the D is unclear. Trimming took off 8 bases at V and 0 bases at J, with 5 bases between the two ends. The CDR3 consists of 13 residues. Germline-derived CDR1 and CDR2 are LNHDA and SQIVND (reference sequence). CDR3 region: CASVYSGANVLTF. The CDR3 DNA sequence: TGTGCCAGTGTCTACTCTGGGGCCAACGTCCTGACTTTC.

This clone was counted ten times or more. The chain carries TRBV27 and TRBJ2-1; either TRBD1 or TRBD2 may supply D (5 bases each). The CDR3 contains 12 residues. V was pared by 7 bases and J by 8 bases, with 12 bases between. Germline CDR1 is MNHEY and CDR2 is SMNVEV (reference sequence). This CDR3 reads CASTTVGDEQFF. CDR3 in DNA: TGTGCCAGCACGACTGTGGGGGATGAGCAGTTCTTC.

V gene TRBV28 combines with J gene TRBJ2-6; D is uncertain. Trimming removed 6 bases from V and 4 bases from J, with 10 bases in between. This CDR3 spans 14 amino acids. CDR1 is MDHEN and CDR2 is SYDVKM in the germline V gene. CDR3 in amino acids: CASRQRDGANVLTF. The CDR3 nucleotides read TGTGCCAGCAGGCAAAGAGACGGGGCCAACGTCCTGACTTTC.

To note about this clone: Germline and junction disagree at one end, which may indicate a read error. The chain joins TRBV11-2 to TRBJ2-3; 7 bases are shared with TRBD2. Germline lookup yields CDR1 SGHAT and CDR2 FQNNGV. The CDR3 is made up of 16 amino acids. CDR3 loop: CASSLFSGGPTDTQYF. In nucleotides, the CDR3 is TGCGCCAGCAGCTTGTTTTCGGGGGGACCTACAGATACGCAGTATTTT.

This clone was seen a few times. The rearrangement uses TRBV6-2 or TRBV6-3 and TRBJ2-2; 8 nucleotides align to TRBD2. CDR1 is MNHEY, CDR2 SVGEGT, per germline. V was pared by 6 bases and J by 0 bases, with 9 bases of the junction left unmatched. The CDR3 spans 17 residues. CDR3 sequence: CASSPQGLVANTGELFF. In nucleotides, the CDR3 is TGTGCCAGCAGCCCGCAGGGACTAGTCGCGAACACCGGGGAGCTGTTTTTT.

The V gene is TRBV7-6, the J gene TRBJ1-2, with D possibly being TRBD1 (5 bases). Trimming cost V 0 bases and J 8 bases, with 10 bases left between them. CDR3 length: 13 residues. Germline V gives CDR1 SGHVS, CDR2 FNYEAQ. The CDR3 reads CASSLAAGGGYTF. In nucleotides, the CDR3 is TGTGCCAGCAGCTTAGCAGCGGGGGGAGGCTACACCTTC.

This clone turned up a few times. A read error may produce the germline difference seen at one junction end. The J gene is TRBJ2-3, the V gene TRBV12-5; TRBD2 agrees at 7 bases. The germline CDR1 and CDR2 sequences are LGHNT and FRNRAP. The CDR3 length is 17 residues. The CDR3 sequence is CASGSSIGSGVADTRYF. The CDR3 DNA follows: TGTGCTAGTGGGTCGTCCATTGGAAGCGGGGTCGCAGATACGCGGTATTTT.

This clone came up many times. This chain links TRBV24-1 with TRBJ1-5; TRBD1 might be the D (6 bases). This CDR3 comprises 14 residues. Germline V gives CDR1 KGHDR, CDR2 SFDVKD. The V gene lost 2 bases and the J gene lost 5 bases, with 9 bases spanning the gap. CDR3 nucleotide sequence: TGTGCCACCAGTGATTACAGGGATGATCAGCCCCAGCATTTT. This gives the protein CATSDYRDDQPQHF.

In this sample, this clone turned up many times. Sequence at one end of the junction differs from germline and may be a read error. V and J are TRBV4-2 and TRBJ1-2; D not resolved. Germline V gene data show CDR1 as LGHNA and CDR2 as YNFKEQ. The length of the CDR3 is 14 residues. The CDR3 DNA sequence: TGTGCCAGCAGCCAGGCCAATTCGGTCCTGCGGTTCGAATTC. Protein product: CASSQANSVLRFEF.

The gene calls are TRBV7-2 and TRBJ2-3, with 9 bases fitting TRBD2. Trimming took 2 bases from V and 6 from J; bases not matched to a gene: 0. Germline-derived CDR1 and CDR2 are SGHTA and FQGNSA. The length of the CDR3 is 13 residues. The CDR3 DNA sequence: TGTGCCAGCAGCTTAAGCGGGAGGGATACGCAGTATTTT. This codes for CASSLSGRDTQYF.

This clone came up many times. The chain is built from TRBV11-2 and TRBJ1-2, with 12 bases lining up with TRBD1. The length of the CDR3 is 16 residues. Germline V CDR1 and CDR2: SGHAT, FQNNGV. V dropped 4 bases and J dropped 7; count of bases not matched to a gene: 10. DNA of the CDR3: TGTGCCAGCAGCTCCATAAGGGACAGGGGGCCTCTTGGCTACACCTTC. Protein: CASSSIRDRGPLGYTF.

This clone was seen more than once but under ten times. V usage is TRBV11-2 and J usage is TRBJ2-7, with 9 bases aligning to TRBD2. This CDR3 has 19 residues. Germline CDR1 SGHAT, CDR2 FQNNGV. After removal of 7 bases from V and 0 bases from J, the junction contained 19 bases not matched to a gene. The CDR3: CASIPAPGLANRSSYEQYF. CDR3 DNA: TGTGCCAGCATCCCCGCCCCGGGACTAGCTAATAGAAGCTCCTACGAGCAGTACTTC. Looking up the rest from reference TRBV11-2 and TRBJ2-7 gives the full variable domain: EAGVAQSPRYKIIEKRQSVAFWCNPISGHATLYWYQQILGQGPKLLIQFQNNGVVDDSQLPKDRFSAERLKGVDSTLKIQPAKLEDSAVYLCASIPAPGLANRSSYEQYFGPGTRLTVT.

This clone is categorized as medium-sized. V usage is TRBV30 and J usage is TRBJ1-6, with D possibly TRBD1 on 6 matching bases. This CDR3 has 13 residues. V was pared by 3 bases and J by 9 bases, with 12 bases between. Per germline, CDR1 GTSNPN and CDR2 SVGIG (reference sequence). CDR3 loop: CAWRGRGASPLHF. The DNA for the CDR3 is TGTGCCTGGAGAGGCCGGGGGGCTTCACCCCTCCACTTT.

This clone was detected many times. The chain has TRBV20-1 and TRBJ2-1; the match to TRBD2 covers 9 bases. This CDR3 contains 14 residues. The germline CDR1 and CDR2 sequences are DFQATT and SNEGSKA (reference sequence). V lost 2 bases to trimming and J lost 8 bases; unmatched junction nucleotides: 7. The CDR3 loop is CSARRGGALDEQFF. Written as DNA, the CDR3 is TGCAGTGCTAGACGCGGGGGGGCCCTCGATGAGCAGTTCTTC.

DNA of the CDR3: TGTGCCATCAGCGGTACAGGGTCCCCGAACACTGAAGCTTTCTTT. Its protein is CAISGTGSPNTEAFF. The chain combines TRBV10-3 with TRBJ1-1; D is possibly TRBD1 (6 bases). V was trimmed by 6 bases and J by 1 base, leaving 15 bases between them. CDR1 is ENHRY, CDR2 SYGVKD, per germline. The length of the CDR3 is 15 residues.

This clone was found many times. The junction shows a germline mismatch at one end, possibly a read error. The CDR3 sequence is CASSSGGGAADAQYF. DNA of the CDR3: TGTGCCAGCAGTTCGGGTGGGGGGGCCGCAGATGCGCAGTATTTT. The chain is built from TRBV28 and TRBJ2-3, with D maybe TRBD2 (7 bases). Germline V gene sequence: CDR1 MDHEN, CDR2 SYDVKM. This CDR3 contains 15 residues.

The V and J genes are TRBV20-1 and TRBJ2-1, with 10 bases aligning to TRBD2. V was pared by 1 base and J by 7 bases, with 7 bases of the junction left unmatched. Germline V CDR1 and CDR2: DFQATT, SNEGSKA (reference sequence). This CDR3 is 15 amino acids long. CDR3: CSARGPSGSGNEQFF. In DNA form, the CDR3 reads TGCAGTGCTAGAGGGCCTAGCGGGAGCGGGAATGAGCAGTTCTTC.

This clone appeared a few times. The genes are TRBV27 and TRBJ2-7; 10 nucleotides agree with TRBD1. V lost 3 bases and J lost 1; bases outside the gene matches: 12. This CDR3 has 18 residues. In germline, CDR1 is MNHEY, CDR2 SMNVEV (reference sequence). The CDR3 protein is CASSFVSGGTGVSYEQYF. The CDR3 DNA reads TGTGCCAGCAGTTTCGTGTCTGGGGGGACAGGGGTTTCCTACGAGCAGTACTTC.

This clone was detected many times. The chain recombines TRBV6-4 with TRBJ2-3; D is possibly TRBD2 (5 bases). V was pared by 3 bases and J by 6 bases, with 16 bases between. The CDR3 is made up of 15 amino acids. Germline V gene lookup returns CDR1 MRHNA and CDR2 SNTAGT. The CDR3 protein is CASSEGPSLRDTQYF. As DNA, the CDR3 is TGTGCCAGCAGTGAGGGTCCTAGCTTGAGGGATACGCAGTATTTT.

This clone is classed as medium-sized. V gene TRBV6-1 combines with J gene TRBJ2-7; a weak D match, TRBD2 (6 bases). Looked up from germline, CDR1 is MNHNS and CDR2 is SASEGT. V lost 5 bases and J lost 5, with 10 bases in between. This CDR3 has 12 residues. This CDR3 is CASSTGDNEQYF. The CDR3 nucleotides read TGTGCCAGCAGTACGGGGGATAACGAGCAGTACTTC.

This clone is categorized as medium-sized (0.01 to 0.1%). The V gene is TRBV28, the J gene TRBJ2-3, with no clear D. V lost 0 bases and J lost 6, with 4 bases in between. CDR1 and CDR2 (germline): MDHEN, SYDVKM. There are 12 residues in the CDR3. CDR3 region: CASSLWGDTQYF. For the CDR3, the DNA is TGTGCCAGCAGTTTATGGGGTGATACGCAGTATTTT.

At least ten counts were recorded for this clone. The V gene is TRBV4-2, the J gene TRBJ2-3; D is unresolved. The CDR3 length is 15 residues. Trimming took off 0 bases at V and 2 bases at J, with 9 bases between the two ends. Germline V gene data show CDR1 as LGHNA and CDR2 as YNFKEQ. The CDR3 loop is CASSQEAGYTDTQYF. The CDR3 DNA sequence: TGTGCCAGCAGCCAAGAGGCAGGATACACAGATACGCAGTATTTT.

This clone was counted ten times or more. CDR3: CASSYGQGNQPQHF. CDR3 DNA sequence: TGTGCCAGCAGTTACGGACAGGGCAATCAGCCCCAGCATTTT. The chain has TRBV6-5 and TRBJ1-5, with 7 bases aligning to TRBD1. With V trimmed by 2 bases and J by 2 bases, 0 bases remained unmatched. This CDR3 has 14 residues. Germline loops: CDR1 MNHEY, CDR2 SVGAGI.

To note about this clone: A junction end diverges from the germline sequence, so it may reflect a read error. The chain carries TRBV15 and TRBJ1-6; D is unresolved. CDR3 length: 15 amino acids. Germline V CDR1 and CDR2: LNHNV, YYDKDF (reference sequence). CDR3 region: CATSRSTGMSSPLHF. The DNA of the CDR3 is TGCGCCACCAGCAGATCTACCGGGATGTCTTCACCCCTCCACTTT.

The chain joins TRBV3-1 to TRBJ1-2; D not certain. CDR3 length equals 12 residues. The germline gives CDR1 LGHDT, CDR2 YNNKEL (reference sequence). V lost 3 bases, J lost 1 base, and 3 bases lay in between. CDR3 DNA: TGTGCCAGCAGCCAGAATAACTATGGCTACACCTTC. Translating it yields CASSQNNYGYTF.

The chain couples TRBV20-1 to TRBJ2-1; D might be TRBD1 (6 bases). The CDR3 is made up of 13 amino acids. V was trimmed by 3 bases and J by 4 bases, leaving 10 bases between them. CDR1 and CDR2 (germline): DFQATT, SNEGSKA (reference sequence). Here the CDR3 DNA reads TGCAGTGCTAGCCCCGGACAGTACAATGAGCAGTTCTTC. Its translation: CSASPGQYNEQFF.

This clone was picked up many times. CDR3 coding DNA: TGTGCCAGCACCCTTTGGGGACTGGAGTCCTACGAGCAGTACTTC. This codes for CASTLWGLESYEQYF. The gene calls are TRBV5-4 and TRBJ2-7, with D possibly being TRBD2 (6 bases). Germline assignment: CDR1 SGHNT and CDR2 YYREEE (reference sequence). V shed 6 bases and J shed 1 base, with 17 bases lying between them. The CDR3 totals 15 residues. The complete variable domain, with remaining parts taken from reference TRBV5-4 and TRBJ2-7, reads ETGVTQSPTHLIKTRGQQVTLRCSSQSGHNTVSWYQQALGQGPQFIFQYYREEENGRGNFPPRFSGLQFPNYSSELNVNALELDDSALYLCASTLWGLESYEQYFGPGTRLTVT.

At least ten counts were recorded for this clone. This chain links TRBV20-1 with TRBJ1-1; no reliable D call. The CDR3 is 12 amino acids. CDR1 is DFQATT and CDR2 is SNEGSKA in the germline V gene (reference sequence). The V end was cut by 3 bases, the J end by 1 base, with 6 bases between. The CDR3 reads CSASGRNTEAFF. The CDR3 coding sequence is TGCAGTGCTAGCGGACGGAACACTGAAGCTTTCTTT.

The chain links TRBV20-1 to TRBJ2-7; D uncertain. V was cut by 3 bases and J by 0 bases, with 12 bases left in between. The CDR3 has 14 amino acids. The V gene's germline CDR1 is DFQATT and CDR2 SNEGSKA (reference sequence). The CDR3 coding sequence is TGCAGTGCTAGGGGTCCGACGAGCTCCTACGAGCAGTACTTC. Translated: CSARGPTSSYEQYF.